This TCR beta chain came from a study of shared clonotypes between healthy human individuals. TCRdb keeps only in-frame clones here, not all; method: immunoSEQ multiplex PCR. In the table there are 2.3 million or so clones, roughly 93% of which are singletons. Germline CDR1 SGHRS, CDR2 YFSETQ. The length of the CDR3 is 11 residues. The germline V and J ends were trimmed by 4 bases and 5 bases, with 6 bases remaining between them. Memory CD4+ cells were the fraction left after CD45RA+ naive selection. The V call is TRBV5-1, the J call TRBJ2-5; D remains ambiguous. The source material was naive CD4+ T cells from PBMCs. Specified subset: CD45RA+ positively selected. This sequence originates from a man aged 18 to 29 in good health. Some clones in this sample may be carry-over from other donors' samples. The CDR3 sequence: CASSRRETQYF. CDR3 bases: TGCGCCAGCAGCAGGCGGGAGACCCAGTACTTC.